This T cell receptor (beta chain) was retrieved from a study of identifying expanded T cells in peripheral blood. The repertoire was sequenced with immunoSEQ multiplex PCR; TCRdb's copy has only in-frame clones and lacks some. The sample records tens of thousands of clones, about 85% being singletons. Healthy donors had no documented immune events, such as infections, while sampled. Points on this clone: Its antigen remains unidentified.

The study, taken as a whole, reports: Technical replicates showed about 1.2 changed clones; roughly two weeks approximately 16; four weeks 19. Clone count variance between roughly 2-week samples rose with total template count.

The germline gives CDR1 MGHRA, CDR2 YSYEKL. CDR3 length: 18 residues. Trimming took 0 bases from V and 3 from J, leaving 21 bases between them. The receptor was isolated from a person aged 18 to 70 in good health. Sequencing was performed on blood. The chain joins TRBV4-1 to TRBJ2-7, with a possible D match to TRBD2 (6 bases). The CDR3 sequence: CASSQDPSGATPLYEQYF. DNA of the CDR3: TGCGCCAGCAGCCAAGATCCCTCGGGAGCCACTCCACTCTACGAGCAGTACTTC.